This TCR beta chain comes out of a study of blood T cell repertoires in COVID-19. The protocol was immunoSEQ multiplex PCR, while the TCRdb copy is restricted to in-frame clones and leaves out a portion. The data hold about 88,000 clones, with 88% observed a single time. Trimming pared 4 bases from V and 0 bases from J, leaving 17 bases between. Germline CDR1 reads GTSNPN; CDR2 reads SVGIG (reference sequence). The CDR3 covers 16 residues. This receptor was taken from a man of 80 years or more with acute or convalescent COVID-19. The sample taken for sequencing was peripheral blood. The J gene is TRBJ2-3, the V gene TRBV30, with D unclear. In DNA, the CDR3 is TGTGCCTGGACCTTAAGAGTCCCCGCTAGCACAGATACGCAGTATTTT. Protein: CAWTLRVPASTDTQYF. The variable domain in full, with the rest retrieved from reference TRBV30 and TRBJ2-3, is SQTIHQWPATLVQPVGSPLSLECTVEGTSNPNLYWYRQAAGRGLQLLFYSVGIGQISSEVPQNLSASRPQDRQFILSSKKLLLSDSGFYLCAWTLRVPASTDTQYFGPGTRLTVL.